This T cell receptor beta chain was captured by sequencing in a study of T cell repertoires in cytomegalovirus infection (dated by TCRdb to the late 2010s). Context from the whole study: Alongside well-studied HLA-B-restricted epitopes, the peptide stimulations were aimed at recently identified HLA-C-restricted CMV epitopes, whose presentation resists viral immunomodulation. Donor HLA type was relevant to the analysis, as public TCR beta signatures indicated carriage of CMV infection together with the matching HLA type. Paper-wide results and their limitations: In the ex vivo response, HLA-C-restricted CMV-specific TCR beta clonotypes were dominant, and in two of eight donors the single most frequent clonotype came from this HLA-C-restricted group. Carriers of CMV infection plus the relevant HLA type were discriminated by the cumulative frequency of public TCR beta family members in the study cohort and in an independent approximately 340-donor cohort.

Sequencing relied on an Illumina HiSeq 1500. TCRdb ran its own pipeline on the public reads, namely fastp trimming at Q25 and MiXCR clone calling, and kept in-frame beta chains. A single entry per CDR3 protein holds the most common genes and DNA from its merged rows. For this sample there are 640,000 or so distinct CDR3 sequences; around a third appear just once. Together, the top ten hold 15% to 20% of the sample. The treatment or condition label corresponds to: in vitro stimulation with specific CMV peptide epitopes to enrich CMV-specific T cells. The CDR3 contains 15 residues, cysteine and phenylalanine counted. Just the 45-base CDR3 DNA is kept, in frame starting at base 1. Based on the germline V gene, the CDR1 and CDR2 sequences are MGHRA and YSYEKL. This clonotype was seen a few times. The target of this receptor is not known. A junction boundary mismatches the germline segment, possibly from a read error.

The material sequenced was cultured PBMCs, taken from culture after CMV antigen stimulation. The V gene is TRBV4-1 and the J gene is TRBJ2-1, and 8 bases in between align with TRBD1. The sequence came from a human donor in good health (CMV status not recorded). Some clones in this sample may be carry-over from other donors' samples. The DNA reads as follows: TGTGCCAGCAGCCAAGATGGACAGGGTCCGGATGAGCAGTTCTTC. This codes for CASSQDGQGPDEQFF.